Listed here are 13 T cell receptor beta chains from one sample, sequenced in a study of T-cell reconstitution after alpha-beta-depleted transplantation in children. Unique molecular identifiers were built into the TCRbeta library. TCRdb re-analysed the PCR reads in MiXCR, keeping a single row per CDR3 protein. The sample consists of some 500,000 distinct CDR3 sequences, approximately 20% of them appearing once. This specimen was PBMCs from the stem cell graft donor, taken from the stem cell graft. These TCRs come from a human donor who donated a stem cell graft to a child with acute lymphoblastic leukemia.

This chain links TRBV6-5 with TRBJ2-3; D is uncertain. From germline, CDR1 is MNHEY and CDR2 SVGAGI. This CDR3 comprises 15 residues. Trimming took 0 bases from V and 3 from J, leaving 10 bases between them. This CDR3 is CASSYSFERTDTQYF. The CDR3 bases are TGTGCCAGCAGTTACTCTTTTGAGAGAACAGATACGCAGTATTTT.

The V gene is TRBV18, the J gene TRBJ1-1, with no clear D. Looked up from germline, CDR1 is KGHSH and CDR2 is LQKENI. The ends were cut back, 7 bases at V and 1 base at J, with 10 bases in the middle. The length of the CDR3 is 13 residues. CDR3 amino acids: CASWQIRNTEAFF. The CDR3 region has the DNA TGTGCCAGCTGGCAGATAAGGAACACTGAAGCTTTCTTT.

V is TRBV30 and J is TRBJ1-1; D perhaps matches TRBD1 (5 bases). Germline V lookup: CDR1 GTSNPN, CDR2 SVGIG (reference sequence). The CDR3 loop spans 17 amino acids. Trimming removed 3 bases at V and 1 base at J, with 21 bases between. CDR3 region: CAWRWGTVYPWNTEAFF. The CDR3 DNA is TGTGCCTGGAGGTGGGGGACGGTGTACCCCTGGAACACTGAAGCTTTCTTT.

The chain's CDR3 is CASRFRVYEQYF. For the CDR3, the DNA is TGTGCCAGCAGATTCAGAGTATACGAGCAGTACTTC. V gene TRBV6-2 or TRBV6-3 combines with J gene TRBJ2-7; D unclear. CDR1 and CDR2 (germline): MNHEY, SVGEGT. CDR3 length equals 12 residues. Deletions cut 6 bases from V and 4 bases from J, with 10 bases between.

This clonotype was detected a few times. This rearrangement joins TRBV4-1 to TRBJ1-1; possibly TRBD1 for D (5 bases). Between the trimmed V and J ends, which lost 6 bases and 0 bases, there was a span of 20 bases. This CDR3 comprises 17 residues. CDR1 MGHRA and CDR2 YSYEKL come from the germline V gene. DNA of the CDR3: TGCGCCAGCAGGCCCCGGGACGAGATTTTTATGAACACTGAAGCTTTCTTT. Amino acids: CASRPRDEIFMNTEAFF.

The chain employs TRBV5-8 and TRBJ2-5, with D unresolved. Germline CDR1 and CDR2: SGHTS and YDEGEE. Trimming cost V 0 bases and J 2 bases, with 5 bases left between them. The CDR3 length is 13 residues. The CDR3 here is CASSLEAQETQYF. The CDR3, as DNA: TGTGCCAGCAGCTTGGAGGCACAAGAGACCCAGTACTTC.

This sequence joins TRBV11-1 and TRBJ1-3; TRBD1 is a possible D gene (6 bases). The V gene's germline CDR1 is SGHAT and CDR2 FQDESV (reference sequence). This CDR3 comprises 16 residues. V gave up 5 bases and J gave up 0 bases, with 14 bases separating them. The CDR3 sequence is CASSQGQLRSGNTIYF. CDR3 nucleotide sequence: TGTGCCAGCAGCCAAGGACAGCTCCGCTCTGGAAACACCATATATTTT.

The chain employs TRBV19 and TRBJ2-1; D is uncertain. Deletions cut 3 bases from V and 3 bases from J, with 9 bases between. The CDR3 is 14 residues long. Per the germline V gene, CDR1 is LNHDA and CDR2 is SQIVND (reference sequence). CDR3 DNA sequence: TGTGCCAGTAGTATTACCAGCTTCTACAATGAGCAGTTCTTC. Protein sequence: CASSITSFYNEQFF.

The chain combines TRBV4-1 with TRBJ2-5; D gene ambiguous. V lost 1 base to trimming and J lost 4 bases, with 4 bases between them. The CDR3 runs 12 residues. Looked up from germline, CDR1 is MGHRA and CDR2 is YSYEKL. CDR3 protein: CASSQAGETQYF. CDR3 bases: TGCGCCAGCAGCCAAGCGGGAGAGACCCAGTACTTC.

The chain uses TRBV5-1 and TRBJ1-1, with TRBD1 identical over 10 bases. CDR3 size: 15 residues. The V gene end was trimmed by 5 bases and the J gene end by 3 bases; junction bases not matched to a gene: 7. Per the germline V gene, CDR1 is SGHRS and CDR2 is YFSETQ. CDR3 DNA sequence: TGCGCCAGCAGTCCCTACGGGACAGGGGACACTGAAGCTTTCTTT. This sequence encodes CASSPYGTGDTEAFF.

This clonotype was found a few times. The chain is built from TRBV29-1 and TRBJ2-5; TRBD1 aligns across 7 bases. This CDR3 region has 12 residues. J gave up 4 bases and V 4 bases, and 3 bases lay outside the gene matches. In germline, CDR1 is SQVTM, CDR2 ANQGSEA. CDR3 amino acids: CSVVPGGETQYF. Written as DNA, the CDR3 is TGCAGCGTTGTCCCAGGGGGAGAGACCCAGTACTTC.

This clonotype has a handful of counts. This rearrangement joins TRBV2 to TRBJ1-5, with no clear D. Germline V CDR1 and CDR2: SNHLY, FYNNEI. The CDR3 loop spans 15 amino acids. The V end was cut by 5 bases, the J end by 0 bases, with 11 bases between. In DNA, the CDR3 is TGTGCCAGCAGTTTTCCGGCGGGTAGCAATCAGCCCCAGCATTTT. Residues: CASSFPAGSNQPQHF.

This clonotype appeared a few times. For the CDR3, the DNA is TGCGCCAGCAGCTTGAGGGTCACTAGCGGCGACAATGAGCAGTTCTTC. Its translation: CASSLRVTSGDNEQFF. This chain connects TRBV5-1 to TRBJ2-1; the match to TRBD2 covers 8 bases. Trimming took 1 base from V and 5 from J; bases not matched to a gene: 8. This CDR3 spans 16 amino acids. Germline values: CDR1 SGHRS, CDR2 YFSETQ.